A single sample gave rise to the 13 T cell receptor beta chains below, sequenced in a study of tumor-infiltrating lymphocytes in primary liver carcinoma (dated by TCRdb to 2017 to 2019). Total RNA and DNA were co-extracted from about 20-30 mg of bulk tissue with the AllPrep DNA/RNA mini kit, without cell sorting. The reads were generated on an Illumina HiSeq 2500. TCRbeta-specific cDNA was reverse-transcribed from about 0.45 ug total RNA using a constant-region primer and ProtoScript II reverse transcriptase. TCRbeta libraries were built with three nested multiplex PCR rounds, a slightly modified ARM-PCR procedure. Each of the first two PCR rounds ran for about 10 cycles using multiplex TRBV1-TRBV30 forward primers together with a Cbeta reverse primer. TCRdb cleaned the public reads at Q25 with fastp, built clones with MiXCR and kept in-frame beta chains. Rows with a matching CDR3 protein are joined into one entry that keeps the most common DNA and genes. For this sample there are around 54,000 distinct CDR3 sequences; 70% to 85% appear just once. The top ten clones comprise around 23% of the sample.

Sample: liver tumor tissue from sampling region 2. The cell subset or site label here, explained by the study, means: tumor region T2, inferior pole. These receptors were obtained from a man aged 40-55 years with primary liver carcinoma and hepatitis B virus infection.

A word on this clonotype: Germline is not matched at one junction end, which may reflect a read error. V is TRBV11-2 and J is TRBJ2-7; a possible D gene is TRBD2 (8 bases). The CDR3 has 15 amino acids. Germline assignment: CDR1 SGHAT and CDR2 FQNNGV. The CDR3, as DNA: TGTCCCAGCAGCCAATATTCGGGAGGGGGCTACGGACAGTACTTC. Amino acids: CPSSQYSGGGYGQYF. Full variable domain (remainder filled in from reference TRBV11-2 and TRBJ2-7): EAGVAQSPRYKIIEKRQSVAFWCNPISGHATLYWYQQILGQGPKLLIQFQNNGVVDDSQLPKDRFSAERLKGVDSTLKIQPAKLEDSAVYLCPSSQYSGGGYGQYFGPGTRLTVT.

The genes are TRBV19 and TRBJ2-7, with 8 nucleotides matching TRBD1. This CDR3 comprises 12 residues. In germline, CDR1 is LNHDA, CDR2 SQIVND (reference sequence). Trimming took 5 bases from V and 9 from J; bases not matched to a gene: 6. CDR3: CASSAPGGWQYF. In nucleotides, the CDR3 is TGTGCCAGTAGTGCCCCAGGGGGCTGGCAGTACTTC.

This clonotype has ten or more counts. The CDR3 DNA reads as TGTGCCAGCAGTTTAGATCAGGGGTCTAATGAAAAACTGTTTTTT. This translates into CASSLDQGSNEKLFF. The V call is TRBV28, the J call TRBJ1-4; a possible D gene is TRBD1 (6 bases). Trimming shortened V by 2 bases and J by 3 bases, and 10 bases separated the two germline ends. Germline assignment: CDR1 MDHEN and CDR2 SYDVKM. This CDR3 has 15 residues.

The chain recombines TRBV6-5 with TRBJ2-1, with D possibly TRBD1 on 6 matching bases. Germline loops: CDR1 MNHEY, CDR2 SVGAGI. The CDR3 is 18 residues long. Trimming took off 10 bases at V and 9 bases at J, with 34 bases between the two ends. CDR3 coding DNA: TGTGCCATTAGCAAAGTTAGCCCAGGGGCAGGGGTTTATTTTGAGCAGTTCTTC. Protein sequence: CAISKVSPGAGVYFEQFF.

Turning to this clonotype: One end of the junction does not line up with germline, which may come from a read error. This rearrangement joins TRBV5-1 to TRBJ2-1; the D is unclear. The CDR3 is 16 residues long. Looked up from germline, CDR1 is SGHRS and CDR2 is YFSETQ. The CDR3 spells CANSRVLRSSYNEQFF. Written as DNA, the CDR3 is TGCGCCAACAGCCGGGTCTTGCGGTCCTCCTACAATGAGCAGTTCTTC.

As regards this clonotype: At one end, the junction sequence differs from germline, possibly due to a read error. The genes are TRBV10-2 and TRBJ2-7; D gene uncertain. The CDR3 extends over 13 amino acids. The germline V gene encodes CDR1 WSHSY and CDR2 SAAADI. The CDR3 here is CTSSVGGSYEQYF. CDR3 sequence (DNA): TGCACCAGCAGTGTGGGCGGTTCCTACGAGCAGTACTTC.

J is TRBJ2-7 and V is TRBV28; 7 bases agree with TRBD1. Germline V CDR1 and CDR2: MDHEN, SYDVKM. This CDR3 region has 15 residues. V lost 9 bases and J lost 3; bases outside the gene matches: 14. The CDR3 DNA is TGTGCCAGTAGGCCACAGGGGTCGGGGATCTACGAGCAGTACTTC. It encodes CASRPQGSGIYEQYF.

As concerns this clonotype: The CDR3 carries no conserved terminal phenylalanine or tryptophan, so it likely arises from a read error. The rearrangement joins TRBV6-5 to TRBJ2-1, with 12 bases aligning to TRBD2. From germline, CDR1 is MNHEY and CDR2 SVGAGI. The CDR3 covers 16 residues. V shed 4 bases, J shed 4 bases, and the junction held 5 bases outside the gene matches. The CDR3 DNA reads TGTGCCAGCAGTTCCTGTGGACTAGCGGGATACAATGAGCAGTTCTTA. Amino acids: CASSSCGLAGYNEQFL.

As to this clonotype: The junction differs from germline at one of its ends, possibly a read error. This chain uses TRBV6-6 with TRBJ1-1; D remains unclear. The CDR3 is made up of 15 amino acids. Germline lookup yields CDR1 MNHNY and CDR2 SVGAGI (reference sequence). Here the CDR3 DNA reads TGTGCCACCAGTTACGGGTCTGCCGTCAACACTGAAGCATTCTTT. Protein: CATSYGSAVNTEAFF.

The chain recombines TRBV30 with TRBJ2-5, with TRBD1 matching 7 bases. The CDR3 extends over 13 amino acids. With 5 bases clipped from V and 4 bases from J, the junction kept 7 bases outside the gene matches. Germline CDR1 is GTSNPN and CDR2 is SVGIG (reference sequence). CDR3 amino acids: CAWSITGAETQYF. CDR3 in DNA: TGTGCCTGGTCAATAACAGGGGCAGAGACCCAGTACTTC.

A word on this clonotype: One end of the junction varies from germline; a read error may be responsible. The chain joins TRBV4-2 to TRBJ2-1, with D possibly being TRBD2 (5 bases). There are 14 residues in the CDR3. In germline, CDR1 is LGHNA, CDR2 YNFKEQ. The chain's CDR3 is CASSQEPEGSDQFF. Here the CDR3 DNA reads TGTGCCAGCAGTCAAGAACCAGAGGGAAGTGATCAGTTCTTC.

The genes are TRBV6-6 and TRBJ1-1; D is undetermined. V lost 8 bases and J 4 bases, leaving 17 bases between the germline ends. Germline V CDR1 and CDR2: MNHNY, SVGAGI (reference sequence). This CDR3 has 14 amino acids. The CDR3 DNA reads as TGTGCCAGCGGTTGCTCGATTGCGACCACTGAAGCTTTCTTT. Translated, it gives CASGCSIATTEAFF.

About this clonotype: The conserved phenylalanine or tryptophan normally closing the CDR3 is absent here, so this likely arose from a read error. The limits of the CDR3 on the DNA are not certain, so only TCRdb's listed CDR3 is given. V and J are TRBV13 and TRBJ2-7. The germline V gene encodes CDR1 PRHDT and CDR2 FYEKMQ (reference sequence). From its first to its last residue, the CDR3 has 11 amino acids. CDR3 residues: CASSLKGEHYS.